These 17 T cell receptor beta chains were sequenced from one sample in a study of early T cells in non-severe SARS-CoV-2 infection. TCRdb reprocessed the 5' RACE reads with MiXCR, giving one entry per CDR3 protein. The table includes tens of thousands of distinct CDR3 sequences, under 7.5% detected once. Sequenced input: whole blood. All receptors derive from an adult who was a healthcare worker with PCR-confirmed SARS-CoV-2 infection or an uninfected control (not recorded which).

This clonotype was seen a handful of times. The chain recombines TRBV7-9 with TRBJ2-4; the D gene is possibly TRBD1 (7 bases). Germline assignment: CDR1 SEHNR and CDR2 FQNEAQ (reference sequence). The CDR3 has 17 residues. Between the trimmed V and J ends, which lost 4 bases and 0 bases, there was a span of 16 bases. The CDR3 here is CASSSRRDSLAKNIQYF. The CDR3, as DNA: TGTGCCAGCAGCTCAAGGCGGGACAGCCTAGCCAAAAACATTCAGTACTTC. Full variable domain (outside the CDR3, taken from reference TRBV7-9 and TRBJ2-4): DTGVSQNPRHKITKRGQNVTFRCDPISEHNRLYWYRQTLGQGPEFLTYFQNEAQLEKSRLLSDRFSAERPKGSFSTLEIQRTEQGDSAMYLCASSSRRDSLAKNIQYFGAGTRLSVL.

This clonotype has a count of ten or more. The rearrangement uses TRBV11-2 and TRBJ1-2; possible D gene TRBD1, 6 bases. Deletions cut 3 bases from V and 2 bases from J, with 13 bases between. Germline values: CDR1 SGHAT, CDR2 FQNNGV. This CDR3 is built from 15 residues. This CDR3 reads CASSFSGTTNYGYTF. The CDR3 region has the DNA TGTGCCAGCAGCTTCTCCGGGACAACAAACTATGGCTACACCTTC.

This clonotype has at least ten counts. The J gene is TRBJ2-7, the V gene TRBV7-6; 8 bases match TRBD1. This CDR3 has 18 residues. The junction had 18 bases not matched to a gene; V was cut back by 5 bases and J by 3 bases. From germline, CDR1 is SGHVS and CDR2 FNYEAQ. The DNA of the CDR3 is TGTGCCAGCAGCCCTATAGCTCAGGGGGCTGAGGAGAACTACGAGCAGTACTTC. This encodes CASSPIAQGAEENYEQYF.

This clonotype came up many times. The V gene is TRBV20-1, the J gene TRBJ2-3, with 7 positions matching TRBD2. V gave up 3 bases and J gave up 2 bases; unmatched junction bases: 8. CDR3 length equals 15 residues. Germline V gives CDR1 DFQATT, CDR2 SNEGSKA (reference sequence). CDR3 sequence: CSASSSSGPTDTQYF. DNA for the CDR3: TGCAGTGCTAGCAGTTCTAGCGGTCCCACAGATACGCAGTATTTT.

Of note for this clonotype: This may come from a read error, since a much larger clone is one base off. The chain uses TRBV20-1 and TRBJ2-7; no firm D call. Between the trimmed V and J ends, which lost 5 bases and 2 bases, there was a span of 10 bases. The CDR3 is made up of 12 amino acids. From germline, CDR1 is DFQATT and CDR2 SNEGSKA (reference sequence). The CDR3, as DNA: TGCAGTGCTCAGGTGCACACCTACGAGCAGTACTTC. Translated: CSAQVHTYEQYF.

This clonotype has a count of ten or more. V usage is TRBV4-1 and J usage is TRBJ2-3; D is ambiguous. Germline CDR1 MGHRA, CDR2 YSYEKL. CDR3 size: 12 residues. Trimming shortened V by 0 bases and J by 7 bases, and 5 bases separated the two germline ends. The CDR3 region has the DNA TGCGCCAGCAGCCAAGACGCTAATACGCAGTATTTT. It translates to CASSQDANTQYF.

This clonotype was seen ten or more times. V and J are TRBV28 and TRBJ1-2; D unresolved. V was trimmed by 3 bases and J by 8 bases, leaving 13 bases between them. The CDR3 is 13 residues long. The germline gives CDR1 MDHEN, CDR2 SYDVKM. CDR3 nucleotides: TGTGCCAGCAGTTTCGCCAGGCTCGCGGGCTACACCTTC. It translates to CASSFARLAGYTF.

The table lists this clonotype with many counts. CDR3 region: CASRRPALAGEETQYF. CDR3 coding DNA: TGTGCCAGCCGTCGCCCCGCCCTAGCGGGAGAAGAGACCCAGTACTTC. The J gene is TRBJ2-5, the V gene TRBV6-2 or TRBV6-3; TRBD2 matches at 10 bases. The germline gives CDR1 MNHEY, CDR2 SVGEGT. V lost 8 bases and J lost 3; bases outside the gene matches: 12. There are 16 residues in the CDR3.

This clonotype has ten or more counts. The chain joins TRBV20-1 to TRBJ2-7; D ambiguous. Trimming removed 6 bases from V and 3 bases from J, with 18 bases in between. This CDR3 is 14 amino acids long. Germline-derived CDR1 and CDR2 are DFQATT and SNEGSKA (reference sequence). CDR3: CSAPWPPGGYEQYF. The CDR3 DNA reads as TGCAGTGCCCCATGGCCTCCTGGTGGCTACGAGCAGTACTTC.

This clonotype has a count of ten or more. The rearrangement joins TRBV7-9 to TRBJ2-1; possible D gene TRBD1, 6 bases. CDR1 and CDR2 from the germline V gene are SEHNR and FQNEAQ (reference sequence). There are 17 residues in the CDR3. Trimming took 3 bases from V and 0 from J, leaving 15 bases between them. CDR3 in amino acids: CASSFTIGTNSYNEQFF. DNA of the CDR3: TGTGCCAGCAGCTTCACCATCGGGACAAACTCCTACAATGAGCAGTTCTTC. Combining the CDR3 with reference TRBV7-9 and TRBJ2-1 gives the whole variable domain DTGVSQNPRHKITKRGQNVTFRCDPISEHNRLYWYRQTLGQGPEFLTYFQNEAQLEKSRLLSDRFSAERPKGSFSTLEIQRTEQGDSAMYLCASSFTIGTNSYNEQFFGPGTRLTVL.

This clonotype was picked up many times. V is TRBV5-1 and J is TRBJ2-2; a weak D match, TRBD1 (6 bases). The CDR3 extends over 14 amino acids. Trimming shortened V by 4 bases and J by 5 bases, and 12 bases separated the two germline ends. The germline gives CDR1 SGHRS, CDR2 YFSETQ. CDR3 region: CASSRGQSTGELFF. The CDR3 DNA follows: TGCGCCAGCAGCCGAGGACAGAGTACCGGGGAGCTGTTTTTT.

This clonotype showed up many times. The chain joins TRBV7-2 to TRBJ2-5, with 12 bases aligning to TRBD2. Germline V gene lookup returns CDR1 SGHTA and CDR2 FQGNSA. V lost 5 bases and J lost 0; bases outside the gene matches: 16. CDR3 length: 20 residues. The CDR3 DNA follows: TGTGCCAGCAGCCAGTGGACTAGCGGGATCCCTGACCCGTACCAAGAGACCCAGTACTTC. Its protein is CASSQWTSGIPDPYQETQYF.

This clonotype has a count of ten or more. This sequence joins TRBV10-2 and TRBJ2-5; the match to TRBD2 covers 7 bases. J gave up 1 base and V 10 bases, and 9 bases lay outside the gene matches. CDR1 WSHSY and CDR2 SAAADI come from the germline V gene. The length of the CDR3 is 14 residues. DNA of the CDR3: TGCGCCACGACCGGGACTACCCCCCAAGAGACCCAGTACTTC. Encoded protein: CATTGTTPQETQYF.

This clonotype was seen only a few times. The J gene is TRBJ2-1, the V gene TRBV6-4, with TRBD2 matching over 8 bases. Germline CDR1 and CDR2: MRHNA and SNTAGT. V lost 6 bases to trimming and J lost 7 bases; unmatched junction nucleotides: 5. This CDR3 contains 13 residues. In nucleotides, the CDR3 is TGTGCCAGCAGGGGGACTAGATGTAATGAGCAGTTCTTC. Residues: CASRGTRCNEQFF.

There are a few counts of this clonotype. The chain combines TRBV11-3 with TRBJ2-3; D unclear. This CDR3 contains 12 residues. Germline V lookup: CDR1 SGHNT, CDR2 YENEEA. The germline V and J ends were trimmed by 3 bases and 1 base, with 2 bases remaining between them. CDR3 in amino acids: CASSFGTDTQYF. CDR3 bases: TGTGCCAGCAGCTTCGGCACAGATACGCAGTATTTT. The full variable domain, its missing parts supplied by reference TRBV11-3 and TRBJ2-3, is EAGVVQSPRYKIIEKKQPVAFWCNPISGHNTLYWYLQNLGQGPELLIRYENEEAVDDSQLPKDRFSAERLKGVDSTLKIQPAELGDSAVYLCASSFGTDTQYFGPGTRLTVL.

As concerns this clonotype: A read error may explain this, as a much larger clone is one base away. The V and J genes are TRBV29-1 and TRBJ2-7; the match to TRBD2 covers 8 bases. Trimming at V came to 3 bases and at J to 0 bases, leaving 13 bases not matched to a gene. Germline lookup yields CDR1 SQVTM and CDR2 ANQGSEA. The CDR3 extends over 17 amino acids. Written as DNA, the CDR3 is TGCAGCGTTGACCTGGCCCGGGGGGGGCCTTACTCCTACGAGCAGTACTTC. Its protein product is CSVDLARGGPYSYEQYF.

This clonotype was seen a handful of times. The rearrangement joins TRBV6-5 to TRBJ2-3; the match to TRBD2 covers 10 bases. The CDR3 runs 15 residues. Germline-derived CDR1 and CDR2 are MNHEY and SVGAGI. Trimming cost V 6 bases and J 3 bases; bases outside gene matches: 6. The CDR3 sequence is CASRPSGSRTDTQYF. The CDR3 coding sequence is TGTGCCAGCAGACCTAGCGGGAGTAGGACAGATACGCAGTATTTT.